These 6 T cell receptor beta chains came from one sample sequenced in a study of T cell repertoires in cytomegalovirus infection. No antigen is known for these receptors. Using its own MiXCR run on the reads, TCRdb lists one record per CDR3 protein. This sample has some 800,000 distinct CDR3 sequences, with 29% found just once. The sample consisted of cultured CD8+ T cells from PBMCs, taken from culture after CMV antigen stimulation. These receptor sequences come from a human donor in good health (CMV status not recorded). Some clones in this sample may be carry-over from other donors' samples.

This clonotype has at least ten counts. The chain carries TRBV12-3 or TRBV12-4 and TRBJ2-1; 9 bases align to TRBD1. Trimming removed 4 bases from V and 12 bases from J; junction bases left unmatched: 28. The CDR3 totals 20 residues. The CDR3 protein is CASSYQLTGGGIPRRETQFF. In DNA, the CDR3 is TGTGCCAGCAGTTATCAGCTCACAGGGGGCGGTATCCCCCGGAGGGAGACGCAGTTCTTC.

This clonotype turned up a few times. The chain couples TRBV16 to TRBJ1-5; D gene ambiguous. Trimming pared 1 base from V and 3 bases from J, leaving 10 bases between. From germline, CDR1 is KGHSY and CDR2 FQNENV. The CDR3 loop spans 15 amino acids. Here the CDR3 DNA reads TGTGCCAGCAGCCAATGGCTGGGAATCAATCAGCCCCAGCATTTT. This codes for CASSQWLGINQPQHF.

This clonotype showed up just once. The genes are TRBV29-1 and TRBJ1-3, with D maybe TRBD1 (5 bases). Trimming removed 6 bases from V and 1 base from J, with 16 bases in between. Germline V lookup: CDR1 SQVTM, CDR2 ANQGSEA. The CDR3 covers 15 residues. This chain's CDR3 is CSVDAGRQSGNTIYF. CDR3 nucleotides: TGCAGCGTCGATGCGGGACGGCAGTCTGGAAACACCATATATTTT.

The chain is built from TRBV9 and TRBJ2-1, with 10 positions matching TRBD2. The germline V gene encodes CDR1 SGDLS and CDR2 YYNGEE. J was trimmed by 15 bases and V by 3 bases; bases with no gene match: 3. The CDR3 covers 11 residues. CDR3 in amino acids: CASSGGTSAFF. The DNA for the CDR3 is TGTGCCAGCAGCGGCGGGACTAGCGCGTTCTTC.

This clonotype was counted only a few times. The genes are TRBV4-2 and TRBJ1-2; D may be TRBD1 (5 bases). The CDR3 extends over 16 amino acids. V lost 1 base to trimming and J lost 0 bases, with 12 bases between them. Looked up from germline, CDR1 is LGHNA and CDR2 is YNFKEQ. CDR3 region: CASSQGIRGPNYGYTF. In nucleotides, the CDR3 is TGTGCCAGCAGCCAAGGGATACGGGGCCCTAACTATGGCTACACCTTC.

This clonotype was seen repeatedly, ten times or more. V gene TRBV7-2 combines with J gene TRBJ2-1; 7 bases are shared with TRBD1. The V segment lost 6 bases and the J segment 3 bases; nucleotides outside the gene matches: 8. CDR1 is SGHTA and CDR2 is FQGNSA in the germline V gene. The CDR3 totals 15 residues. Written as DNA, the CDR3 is TGTGCCAGCAGTTCCGGCGCAGGGGGCTACAATGAGCAGTTCTTC. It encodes CASSSGAGGYNEQFF.